These 17 T cell receptor beta chains were sequenced from one sample in a study of blood T cell repertoires in COVID-19 (dated by TCRdb to 2018 to 2021). Receptors were amplified or captured by the immunoSEQ multiplex PCR assay. TCRdb holds this immuneACCESS table with in-frame rearrangements only. Some clones are missing; in checked studies, unresolved V genes explain under half, and the rest has no known cause. The sample has around 220,000 clones on record, 86% of them singletons. In total, the top ten clones hold about 2.2% of the sample. Sequencing was carried out using peripheral blood. The source of these receptors is a woman aged 50 to 65 with acute or convalescent COVID-19.

This rearrangement joins TRBV3-1 (or the pseudogene TRBV3-2) to TRBJ2-2; TRBD2 agrees at 9 bases. V lost 0 bases, J lost 9 bases, and 8 bases stayed unmatched. Germline V gives CDR1 LGHDT, CDR2 YNNKEL (reference sequence). The CDR3 totals 16 residues. This CDR3 is CASSQEPSGMGWELFF. The CDR3 DNA is TGTGCCAGCAGCCAAGAACCTAGCGGGATGGGGTGGGAGCTGTTTTTT.

V and J are TRBV7-9 and TRBJ1-1, with D possibly TRBD1 on 5 matching bases. Trimming removed 5 bases at V and 3 bases at J, with 19 bases between. Germline V gene lookup returns CDR1 SEHNR and CDR2 FQNEAQ (reference sequence). This CDR3 comprises 16 residues. This CDR3 is CASSDAGGIRDTEAFF. CDR3 in DNA: TGTGCCAGCAGCGATGCCGGGGGGATCAGAGACACTGAAGCTTTCTTT.

This clone was picked up one time. This chain joins TRBV24-1 and TRBJ1-2; 9 nucleotides match TRBD1. Trimming took 3 bases from V and 10 from J; bases not matched to a gene: 8. The germline CDR1 and CDR2 sequences are KGHDR and SFDVKD. This CDR3 contains 14 residues. CDR3: CATSDGRTGDDYTF. The CDR3 DNA reads as TGTGCCACCAGTGATGGGCGGACAGGGGATGACTACACCTTC.

The rearrangement uses TRBV9 and TRBJ1-2; D unresolved. The length of the CDR3 is 13 residues. The V end lost 6 bases, the J end lost 1 base, and 10 bases lay between the germline ends. Per germline, CDR1 SGDLS and CDR2 YYNGEE. The CDR3 bases are TGTGCCAGCACCGAGGGAAATAACTATGGCTACACCTTC. Its protein product is CASTEGNNYGYTF.

The J gene is TRBJ2-1, the V gene TRBV27; 9 positions agree with TRBD1. V shed 4 bases, J shed 4 bases, and the junction held 11 bases outside the gene matches. Germline CDR1 is MNHEY and CDR2 is SMNVEV (reference sequence). The CDR3 runs to 17 residues. The CDR3 here is CASSSYTGQGQYNEQFF. CDR3 DNA: TGTGCCAGCAGTTCCTACACTGGACAGGGGCAATACAATGAGCAGTTCTTC.

The chain recombines TRBV27 with TRBJ1-4; D perhaps matches TRBD1 (6 bases). The CDR3 is made up of 14 amino acids. Trimming took 5 bases from V and 5 from J, leaving 12 bases between them. The germline V gene encodes CDR1 MNHEY and CDR2 SMNVEV (reference sequence). CDR3 amino acids: CASSPYTGNEKLFF. CDR3 DNA sequence: TGTGCCAGCAGTCCTTACACAGGGAATGAAAAACTGTTTTTT. Together with reference TRBV27 and TRBJ1-4, the CDR3 gives the full variable domain: EAQVTQNPRYLITVTGKKLTVTCSQNMNHEYMSWYRQDPGLGLRQIYYSMNVEVTDKGDVPEGYKVSRKEKRNFPLILESPSPNQTSLYFCASSPYTGNEKLFFGSGTQLSVL.

The genes are TRBV24-1 and TRBJ1-5, with D possibly matching TRBD1 (5 bases). The V end was cut by 12 bases, the J end by 5 bases, with 16 bases between. CDR3 length: 13 amino acids. Germline CDR1 KGHDR, CDR2 SFDVKD. The CDR3 loop is CAVGSQGDQPQHF. CDR3 nucleotides: TGTGCCGTCGGGTCTCAGGGTGATCAGCCCCAGCATTTT.

The chain joins TRBV2 to TRBJ2-6; perhaps TRBD1 as D (6 bases). Germline V CDR1 and CDR2: SNHLY, FYNNEI. The length of the CDR3 is 15 residues. Trimming pared 7 bases from V and 0 bases from J, leaving 10 bases between. The CDR3 nucleotides are TGTGCCAGCAATGGACAGAGCTCTGGGGCCAACGTCCTGACTTTC. Translating it yields CASNGQSSGANVLTF.

V is TRBV11-3 and J is TRBJ2-7; possible D gene TRBD2, 6 bases. V lost 5 bases and J lost 4, with 15 bases in between. The CDR3 has 14 amino acids. Germline V gene lookup returns CDR1 SGHNT and CDR2 YENEEA. CDR3 sequence: CASSALGLVYEQYF. The CDR3, as DNA: TGTGCCAGCAGCGCTCTGGGACTGGTTTACGAGCAGTACTTC.

Comments on this clone: Other DNA sequences in the same sample also yield this CDR3. The rearrangement links TRBV19 to TRBJ2-3; TRBD2 aligns across 8 bases. The ends lost 1 base at V and 0 bases at J; junction bases unmatched: 3. The germline V gene has CDR1 LNHDA and CDR2 SQIVND (reference sequence). The CDR3 has 16 residues. CDR3 in amino acids: CASSIGLAGSTDTQYF. CDR3 in DNA: TGTGCCAGTAGTATAGGCCTAGCGGGTAGCACAGATACGCAGTATTTT.

This chain connects TRBV10-3 to TRBJ2-1; 10 bases fit TRBD2. There are 17 residues in the CDR3. The V gene's germline CDR1 is ENHRY and CDR2 SYGVKD. V shed 10 bases and J 4 bases; nucleotides not matched to a gene: 16. The CDR3 protein is CATRENLAGAGYNEQFF. The CDR3 DNA reads as TGTGCCACGCGAGAGAATCTAGCGGGAGCAGGGTACAATGAGCAGTTCTTC.

This chain joins TRBV10-3 and TRBJ2-5; 11 bases are shared with TRBD1. The trim removed 2 bases at V and 2 bases at J, leaving 7 bases unmatched. This CDR3 region has 17 residues. Germline CDR1 ENHRY, CDR2 SYGVKD. The CDR3 spells CAISENPGTGGQETQYF. The CDR3 DNA sequence: TGTGCCATCAGTGAGAATCCCGGGACAGGGGGACAAGAGACCCAGTACTTC.

This chain connects TRBV19 to TRBJ2-1; D is perhaps TRBD1 (6 bases). V lost 7 bases to trimming and J lost 4 bases, with 20 bases between them. The CDR3 sequence is 16 residues long. Germline V gene lookup returns CDR1 LNHDA and CDR2 SQIVND (reference sequence). The CDR3 here is CASKGVEGTPYNEQFF. The CDR3 bases are TGTGCCAGTAAGGGGGTCGAGGGGACACCTTACAATGAGCAGTTCTTC.

V and J are TRBV30 and TRBJ1-3, with D uncertain. Deletions cut 4 bases from V and 0 bases from J, with 10 bases between. The V gene's germline CDR1 is GTSNPN and CDR2 SVGIG (reference sequence). This CDR3 contains 14 residues. In DNA form, the CDR3 reads TGTGCCTGGACCGGGTCCTCCTCTGGAAACACCATATATTTT. This encodes CAWTGSSSGNTIYF.

This chain connects TRBV19 to TRBJ2-1; D not certain. The V gene lost 6 bases and the J gene lost 5 bases, with 14 bases spanning the gap. Germline-derived CDR1 and CDR2 are LNHDA and SQIVND (reference sequence). CDR3 length: 14 amino acids. CDR3 DNA sequence: TGTGCCAGTAGCCGGCGAGGCAGCGACAATGAGCAGTTCTTC. As protein: CASSRRGSDNEQFF.

In its sample, this clone was seen a few times. The chain has TRBV2 and TRBJ2-5; 7 nucleotides line up with TRBD1. Germline assignment: CDR1 SNHLY and CDR2 FYNNEI. Trimming at V came to 6 bases and at J to 5 bases, leaving 6 bases not matched to a gene. CDR3 length: 13 amino acids. CDR3 region: CASSPWDSETQYF. In DNA, the CDR3 is TGTGCCAGCAGCCCGTGGGACAGTGAGACCCAGTACTTC. Variable domain in full (rest from reference TRBV2 and TRBJ2-5): EPEVTQTPSHQVTQMGQEVILRCVPISNHLYFYWYRQILGQKVEFLVSFYNNEISEKSEIFDDQFSVERPDGSNFTLKIRSTKLEDSAMYFCASSPWDSETQYFGPGTRLLVL.

The DNA for the CDR3 is TGTGCCAGCAGTAAATTAGACAGCTTCTATGGCTACACCTTC. This gives the protein CASSKLDSFYGYTF. The genes are TRBV6-5 and TRBJ1-2; a weak D match, TRBD1 (5 bases). The ends were cut back, 5 bases at V and 4 bases at J, with 14 bases in the middle. Germline CDR1 MNHEY, CDR2 SVGAGI. CDR3 length: 14 residues.